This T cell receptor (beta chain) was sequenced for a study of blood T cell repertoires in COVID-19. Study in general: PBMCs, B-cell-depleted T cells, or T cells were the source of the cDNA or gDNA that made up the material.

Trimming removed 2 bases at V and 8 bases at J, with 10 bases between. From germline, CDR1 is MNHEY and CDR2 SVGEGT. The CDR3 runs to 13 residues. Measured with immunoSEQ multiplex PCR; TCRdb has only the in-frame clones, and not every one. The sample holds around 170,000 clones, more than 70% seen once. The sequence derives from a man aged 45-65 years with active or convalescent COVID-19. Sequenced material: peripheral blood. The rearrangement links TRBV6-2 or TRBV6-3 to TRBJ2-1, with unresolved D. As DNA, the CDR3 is TGTGCCAGCAGTTACCGGTTTGGGCATGAGCAGTTCTTC. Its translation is CASSYRFGHEQFF.